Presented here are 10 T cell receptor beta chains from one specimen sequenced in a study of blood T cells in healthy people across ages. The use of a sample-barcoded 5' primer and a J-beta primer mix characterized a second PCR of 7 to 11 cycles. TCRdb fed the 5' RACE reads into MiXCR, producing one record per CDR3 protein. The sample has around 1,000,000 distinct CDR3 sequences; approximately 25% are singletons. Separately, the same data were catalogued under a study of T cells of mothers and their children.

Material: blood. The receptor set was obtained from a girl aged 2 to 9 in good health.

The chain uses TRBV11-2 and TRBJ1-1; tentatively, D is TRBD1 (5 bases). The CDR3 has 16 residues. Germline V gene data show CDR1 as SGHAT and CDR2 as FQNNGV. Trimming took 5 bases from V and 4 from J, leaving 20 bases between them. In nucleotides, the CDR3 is TGTGCCAGCAGCCTTGGGGGACCCGGGAGGATCACTGAAGCTTTCTTT. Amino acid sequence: CASSLGGPGRITEAFF.

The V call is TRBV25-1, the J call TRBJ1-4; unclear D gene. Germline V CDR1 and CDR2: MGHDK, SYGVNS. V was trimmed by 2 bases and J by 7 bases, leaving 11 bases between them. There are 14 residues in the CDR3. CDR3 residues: CASSEVEFGEKLFF. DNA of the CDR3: TGTGCCAGCAGTGAAGTGGAGTTCGGTGAAAAACTGTTTTTT. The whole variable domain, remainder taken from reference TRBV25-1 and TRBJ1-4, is EADIYQTPRYLVIGTGKKITLECSQTMGHDKMYWYQQDPGMELHLIHYSYGVNSTEKGDLSSESTVSRIRTEHFPLTLESARPSHTSQYLCASSEVEFGEKLFFGSGTQLSVL.

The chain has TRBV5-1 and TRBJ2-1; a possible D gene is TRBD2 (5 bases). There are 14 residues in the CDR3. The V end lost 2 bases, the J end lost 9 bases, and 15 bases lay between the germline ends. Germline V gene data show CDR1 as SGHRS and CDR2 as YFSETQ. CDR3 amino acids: CASSLGLGGAEQFF. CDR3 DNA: TGCGCCAGCAGCTTAGGTTTAGGAGGCGCTGAGCAGTTCTTC.

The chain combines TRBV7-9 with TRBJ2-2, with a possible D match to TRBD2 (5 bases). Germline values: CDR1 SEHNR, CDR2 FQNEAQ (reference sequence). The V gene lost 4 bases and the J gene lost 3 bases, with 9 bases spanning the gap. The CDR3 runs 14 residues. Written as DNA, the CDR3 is TGTGCCAGCAGCTCATTGCGGGACACCGGGGAGCTGTTTTTT. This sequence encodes CASSSLRDTGELFF. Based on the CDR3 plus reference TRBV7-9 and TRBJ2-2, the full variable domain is DTGVSQNPRHKITKRGQNVTFRCDPISEHNRLYWYRQTLGQGPEFLTYFQNEAQLEKSRLLSDRFSAERPKGSFSTLEIQRTEQGDSAMYLCASSSLRDTGELFFGEGSRLTVL.

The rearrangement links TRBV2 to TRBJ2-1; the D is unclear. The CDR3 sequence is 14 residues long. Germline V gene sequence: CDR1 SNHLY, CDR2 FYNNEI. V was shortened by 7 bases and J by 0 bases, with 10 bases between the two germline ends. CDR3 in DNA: TGTGCCAGCAATCCGAAGGGCTCCTACAATGAGCAGTTCTTC. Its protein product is CASNPKGSYNEQFF.

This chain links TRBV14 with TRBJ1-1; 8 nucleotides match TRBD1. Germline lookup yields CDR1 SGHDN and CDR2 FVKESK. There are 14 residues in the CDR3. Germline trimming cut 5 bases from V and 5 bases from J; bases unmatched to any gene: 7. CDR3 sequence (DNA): TGTGCCAGCAGCGAGCAGGGGGCTAGGACTGAAGCTTTCTTT. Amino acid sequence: CASSEQGARTEAFF. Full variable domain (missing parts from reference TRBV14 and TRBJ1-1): EAGVTQFPSHSVIEKGQTVTLRCDPISGHDNLYWYRRVMGKEIKFLLHFVKESKQDESGMPNNRFLAERTGGTYSTLKVQPAELEDSGVYFCASSEQGARTEAFFGQGTRLTVV.

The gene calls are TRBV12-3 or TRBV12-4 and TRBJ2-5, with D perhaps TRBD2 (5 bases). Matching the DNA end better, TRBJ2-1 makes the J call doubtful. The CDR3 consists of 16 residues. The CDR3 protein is CASTPLAKSSYNEQFF. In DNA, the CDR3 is TGTGCCAGCACGCCGCTAGCAAAGAGCTCCTACAATGAGCAGTTCTTC.

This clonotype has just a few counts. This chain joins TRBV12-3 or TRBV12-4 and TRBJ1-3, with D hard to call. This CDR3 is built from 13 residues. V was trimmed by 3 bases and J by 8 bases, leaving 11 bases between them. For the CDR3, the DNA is TGTGCCAGCAGTTTTAGTATCGGAGACACCATATATTTT. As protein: CASSFSIGDTIYF.

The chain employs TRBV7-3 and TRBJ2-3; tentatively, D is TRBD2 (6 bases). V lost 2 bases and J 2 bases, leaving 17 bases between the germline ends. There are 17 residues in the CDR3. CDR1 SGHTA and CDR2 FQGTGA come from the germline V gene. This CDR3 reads CASSLVGPGAPTDTQYF. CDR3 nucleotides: TGTGCCAGCAGCTTAGTAGGGCCGGGAGCTCCCACAGATACGCAGTATTTT.

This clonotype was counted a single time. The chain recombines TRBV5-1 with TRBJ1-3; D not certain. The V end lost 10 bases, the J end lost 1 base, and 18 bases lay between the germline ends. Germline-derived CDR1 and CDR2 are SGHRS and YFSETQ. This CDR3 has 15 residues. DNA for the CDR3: TGCGCCTTCCTCTCCCCGGGCCGATCTGGAAACACCATATATTTT. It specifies CAFLSPGRSGNTIYF. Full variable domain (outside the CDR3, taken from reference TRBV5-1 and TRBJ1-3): KAGVTQTPRYLIKTRGQQVTLSCSPISGHRSVSWYQQTPGQGLQFLFEYFSETQRNKGNFPGRFSGRQFSNSRSEMNVSTLELGDSALYLCAFLSPGRSGNTIYFGEGSWLTVV.